This passage covers 29 T cell receptor beta chains from one sample sequenced in a study of T cell responses to AZD1222 COVID-19 vaccine. Clones were read by immunoSEQ multiplex PCR, and TCRdb kept only the in-frame ones, dropping some. Here the sample spans some 150,000 clones, roughly 88% being singletons. Sequenced here: peripheral blood, sampled 28 days after the second AZD1222 dose. All receptors come from an adult who received the AZD1222 COVID-19 vaccine.

The V and J genes are TRBV7-8 and TRBJ2-2; D perhaps matches TRBD2 (6 bases). This CDR3 contains 13 residues. From germline, CDR1 is SGHVS and CDR2 FQNEAQ. With 1 base removed from V and 6 bases from J, the gap between germline ends came to 6 bases. CDR3 nucleotides: TGTGCCAGCAGCTTAGGGAGGGCCGGGGAGCTGTTTTTT. Amino acids: CASSLGRAGELFF.

The V gene is TRBV19, the J gene TRBJ1-5; TRBD1 is a possible D gene (5 bases). V lost 6 bases, J lost 2 bases, and 17 bases lay in between. Per germline, CDR1 LNHDA and CDR2 SQIVND (reference sequence). CDR3 length: 16 residues. The CDR3 loop is CASSRGRVSGNQPQHF. Written as DNA, the CDR3 is TGTGCCAGTAGCCGGGGACGGGTATCAGGCAATCAGCCCCAGCATTTT. The full variable domain, its missing parts supplied by reference TRBV19 and TRBJ1-5, is DGGITQSPKYLFRKEGQNVTLSCEQNLNHDAMYWYRQDPGQGLRLIYYSQIVNDFQKGDIAEGYSVSREKKESFPLTVTSAQKNPTAFYLCASSRGRVSGNQPQHFGDGTRLSIL.

The CDR3 is CASSAFGKRGYADTQYF. The DNA for the CDR3 is TGTGCCAGCAGTGCTTTTGGAAAGCGGGGATACGCAGATACGCAGTATTTT. This chain joins TRBV6-1 and TRBJ2-3, with 7 bases identical to TRBD2. With V trimmed by 4 bases and J by 4 bases, 14 bases remained unmatched. Germline CDR1 and CDR2: MNHNS and SASEGT. The CDR3 spans 17 residues.

The genes are TRBV5-4 and TRBJ1-2; 7 nucleotides line up with TRBD1. V lost 2 bases to trimming and J lost 8 bases; unmatched junction nucleotides: 15. The CDR3 covers 16 residues. Per germline, CDR1 SGHNT and CDR2 YYREEE (reference sequence). The CDR3 sequence: CASSFPERQGSRGYTF. In nucleotides, the CDR3 is TGTGCCAGCAGCTTCCCCGAGAGACAGGGATCTAGGGGCTACACCTTC.

This chain connects TRBV2 to TRBJ2-1, with 7 bases identical to TRBD1. This CDR3 comprises 11 residues. The trim removed 6 bases at V and 16 bases at J, leaving 9 bases unmatched. Germline CDR1 is SNHLY and CDR2 is FYNNEI. In DNA form, the CDR3 reads TGTGCCAGCAGATCCCGGGACAGATTCTTCTTC. This gives the protein CASRSRDRFFF.

The CDR3: CASSRTGGSPEAFF. In nucleotides, the CDR3 is TGTGCCAGCAGCCGGACAGGGGGCTCCCCTGAAGCTTTCTTT. The chain combines TRBV5-4 with TRBJ1-1, with 11 bases matching TRBD1. Trimming cost V 4 bases and J 6 bases; bases outside gene matches: 5. Per the germline V gene, CDR1 is SGHNT and CDR2 is YYREEE (reference sequence). The CDR3 has 14 residues.

The chain links TRBV7-9 to TRBJ2-7; a weak D match, TRBD1 (5 bases). The V end was cut by 3 bases, the J end by 7 bases, with 16 bases between. The germline V gene encodes CDR1 SEHNR and CDR2 FQNEAQ (reference sequence). The CDR3 is 14 residues long. Here the CDR3 DNA reads TGTGCCAGCAGCTTCGAAGGACAACTTGTGGAGCAGTACTTC. Protein sequence: CASSFEGQLVEQYF.

The chain employs TRBV3-1 (or the pseudogene TRBV3-2) and TRBJ1-1, with D unclear. This CDR3 has 13 residues. The germline V gene has CDR1 LGHDT and CDR2 YNNKEL (reference sequence). Trimming removed 2 bases at V and 6 bases at J, with 10 bases between. This CDR3 is CASSQFLGAEAFF. The CDR3 DNA reads as TGTGCCAGCAGCCAATTCCTAGGTGCTGAAGCTTTCTTT.

This clone was observed a few times. The genes are TRBV5-6 and TRBJ1-1, with TRBD1 identical over 7 bases. J was trimmed by 4 bases and V by 4 bases; bases with no gene match: 22. This CDR3 region has 19 residues. Germline V gene data show CDR1 as SGHDT and CDR2 as YYEEEE. The CDR3, as DNA: TGTGCCAGCAGCCCTAGACAGGGATCATGGTTTTTATACGGCACTGAAGCTTTCTTT. Its protein product is CASSPRQGSWFLYGTEAFF.

The chain has TRBV20-1 and TRBJ1-1, with no clear D. This CDR3 comprises 12 residues. The V end lost 3 bases, the J end lost 0 bases, and 5 bases lay between the germline ends. The V gene's germline CDR1 is DFQATT and CDR2 SNEGSKA (reference sequence). CDR3 amino acids: CSASFMNTEAFF. The CDR3 bases are TGCAGTGCTAGTTTTATGAACACTGAAGCTTTCTTT.

This chain joins TRBV15 and TRBJ1-2, with D possibly TRBD1 on 5 matching bases. The germline V gene encodes CDR1 LNHNV and CDR2 YYDKDF (reference sequence). The CDR3 sequence is 13 residues long. V was pared by 6 bases and J by 8 bases, with 16 bases between. CDR3 sequence (DNA): TGTGCCACCAGTACCCCGGGGGGGGTCGGCTACACCTTC. Translating gives CATSTPGGVGYTF.

The DNA for the CDR3 is TGCGCCAGCAGCTTGGAGCAGGGCCTAGGGCCCCAGCATTTT. This encodes CASSLEQGLGPQHF. The rearrangement links TRBV5-1 to TRBJ1-5, with D maybe TRBD1 (5 bases). CDR3 length: 14 amino acids. V lost 0 bases and J 9 bases, leaving 13 bases between the germline ends. CDR1 and CDR2 from the germline V gene are SGHRS and YFSETQ.

The rearrangement uses TRBV2 and TRBJ2-7; 11 bases agree with TRBD2. Unmatched junction bases numbered 8, after V lost 7 bases and J lost 3 bases. This CDR3 region has 15 residues. Germline CDR1 SNHLY, CDR2 FYNNEI. This CDR3 is CASTRLAGRNYEQYF. In nucleotides, the CDR3 is TGTGCCAGCACCAGACTAGCGGGGCGAAACTACGAGCAGTACTTC.

The table lists this clone with a count of one. The rearrangement links TRBV3-1 (or the pseudogene TRBV3-2) to TRBJ2-1; the D gene is possibly TRBD2 (7 bases). V was cut by 6 bases and J by 8 bases, with 14 bases left in between. CDR1 is LGHDT and CDR2 is YNNKEL in the germline V gene (reference sequence). This CDR3 comprises 13 residues. DNA for the CDR3: TGTGCCAGCAGAAGGGAGGGGGGCTATGAGCAGTTCTTC. This encodes CASRREGGYEQFF.

This chain links TRBV5-1 with TRBJ1-1, with D unresolved. Trimming pared 4 bases from V and 1 base from J, leaving 8 bases between. Per germline, CDR1 SGHRS and CDR2 YFSETQ. The length of the CDR3 is 13 residues. The CDR3 region is CASSHGSNTEAFF. CDR3 DNA: TGCGCCAGCAGCCATGGGTCGAACACTGAAGCTTTCTTT.

The chain employs TRBV6-2 or TRBV6-3 and TRBJ1-1, with no clear D. Germline V gives CDR1 MNHEY, CDR2 SVGEGT. Trimming removed 0 bases at V and 3 bases at J, with 11 bases between. The CDR3 loop spans 15 amino acids. The CDR3 coding sequence is TGTGCCAGCAGTTACTCCGGGGTAGGTGACACTGAAGCTTTCTTT. Amino acid sequence: CASSYSGVGDTEAFF.

The chain links TRBV12-3 or TRBV12-4 to TRBJ2-7; the match to TRBD1 covers 7 bases. This CDR3 comprises 12 residues. Trimming at V came to 8 bases and at J to 2 bases, leaving 3 bases not matched to a gene. The CDR3 region has the DNA TGTGCCAGCCACAGGGGAACCTACGAGCAGTACTTC. It translates to CASHRGTYEQYF.

The gene calls are TRBV18 and TRBJ1-5; D is possibly TRBD1 (5 bases). Trimming shortened V by 6 bases and J by 5 bases, and 11 bases separated the two germline ends. Germline loops: CDR1 KGHSH, CDR2 LQKENI. CDR3 size: 13 residues. The CDR3 protein is CASSRGADQPQHF. DNA of the CDR3: TGTGCCAGCTCCCGCGGGGCGGATCAGCCCCAGCATTTT.

This chain uses TRBV5-1 with TRBJ1-2; possibly TRBD1 for D (5 bases). CDR3 length: 15 residues. Trimming cost V 2 bases and J 0 bases, with 11 bases left between them. The germline V gene has CDR1 SGHRS and CDR2 YFSETQ. The chain's CDR3 is CASSFTGGTNYGYTF. The DNA of the CDR3 is TGCGCCAGCAGCTTTACTGGGGGTACTAACTATGGCTACACCTTC.

This rearrangement joins TRBV19 to TRBJ1-1; D ambiguous. The CDR3 totals 15 residues. Germline V gene sequence: CDR1 LNHDA, CDR2 SQIVND (reference sequence). Trimming took off 3 bases at V and 0 bases at J, with 11 bases between the two ends. CDR3 protein: CASSILPDLNTEAFF. In nucleotides, the CDR3 is TGTGCCAGTAGTATTCTCCCAGACCTGAACACTGAAGCTTTCTTT.

The chain employs TRBV30 and TRBJ1-3; D gene ambiguous. The V and J ends lost 1 base and 0 bases respectively, with 4 bases between them. The CDR3 sequence is 13 residues long. Germline V gene lookup returns CDR1 GTSNPN and CDR2 SVGIG (reference sequence). CDR3 nucleotides: TGTGCCTGGAGTGGGTTCTCTGGAAACACCATATATTTT. Amino acid sequence: CAWSGFSGNTIYF. The variable domain in full, completed from reference TRBV30 and TRBJ1-3, reads SQTIHQWPATLVQPVGSPLSLECTVEGTSNPNLYWYRQAAGRGLQLLFYSVGIGQISSEVPQNLSASRPQDRQFILSSKKLLLSDSGFYLCAWSGFSGNTIYFGEGSWLTVV.

The chain carries TRBV7-9 and TRBJ2-7, with 10 bases lining up with TRBD2. CDR3 length: 15 amino acids. Unmatched junction bases numbered 8, after V lost 5 bases and J lost 4 bases. The germline V gene encodes CDR1 SEHNR and CDR2 FQNEAQ (reference sequence). CDR3 protein: CASSTDLAGDYEQYF. Written as DNA, the CDR3 is TGTGCCAGCAGCACCGATCTAGCGGGGGATTACGAGCAGTACTTC.

The rearrangement uses TRBV7-9 and TRBJ1-2; 10 bases map to TRBD1. The CDR3 has 14 residues. Germline V gene data show CDR1 as SEHNR and CDR2 as FQNEAQ (reference sequence). V lost 5 bases, J lost 6 bases, and 6 bases stayed unmatched. The DNA of the CDR3 is TGTGCCAGCAGCCCCCCCGGGACAGGGGATGGCTACACCTTC. Protein sequence: CASSPPGTGDGYTF.

The chain recombines TRBV7-8 with TRBJ2-7; maybe TRBD2 (5 bases). This CDR3 region has 15 residues. V lost 1 base and J 3 bases, leaving 13 bases between the germline ends. Looked up from germline, CDR1 is SGHVS and CDR2 is FQNEAQ. The CDR3 bases are TGTGCCAGCAGCTTAGGGTACACGGGGAGCTACGAGCAGTACTTC. It codes for CASSLGYTGSYEQYF.

This clone was recorded once. The chain uses TRBV24-1 and TRBJ1-2; tentative D call: TRBD1 (5 bases). Trimming took 4 bases from V and 9 from J, leaving 14 bases between them. The CDR3 extends over 13 amino acids. Germline CDR1 reads KGHDR; CDR2 reads SFDVKD. The CDR3 sequence is CATSDRDGLRYTF. CDR3 nucleotides: TGTGCCACCAGTGACCGGGACGGCTTGCGCTACACCTTC.

J is TRBJ2-2 and V is TRBV19; D might be TRBD2 (6 bases). V dropped 4 bases and J dropped 5 bases, with 11 bases sitting between them. CDR3 length: 14 residues. CDR1 LNHDA and CDR2 SQIVND come from the germline V gene (reference sequence). CDR3 sequence: CASSSPGETGELFF. CDR3 coding DNA: TGTGCCAGTAGTAGCCCGGGAGAAACCGGGGAGCTGTTTTTT.

The CDR3 sequence: CASSEYGTLNTEAFF. The CDR3, as DNA: TGTGCCAGCAGTGAATACGGGACCCTGAACACTGAAGCTTTCTTT. The chain carries TRBV6-1 and TRBJ1-1; D is perhaps TRBD1 (5 bases). Trimming left V 2 bases short and J 0 bases short, with 10 bases between. Germline CDR1 MNHNS, CDR2 SASEGT. CDR3 length: 15 residues.

The chain's CDR3 is CASSYSGRMNTEAFF. The CDR3, as DNA: TGTGCCAGCAGTTACTCGGGTCGGATGAACACTGAAGCTTTCTTT. The rearrangement joins TRBV6-5 to TRBJ1-1; no clear D. The CDR3 extends over 15 amino acids. V gave up 0 bases and J gave up 0 bases, with 8 bases separating them. Per the germline V gene, CDR1 is MNHEY and CDR2 is SVGAGI.

The rearrangement joins TRBV6-5 to TRBJ1-5; D uncertain. V shed 0 bases and J shed 3 bases, with 9 bases lying between them. Germline V gene lookup returns CDR1 MNHEY and CDR2 SVGAGI. The length of the CDR3 is 15 residues. CDR3 loop: CASSYSRTTNQPQHF. DNA for the CDR3: TGTGCCAGCAGTTACTCGCGGACCACCAATCAGCCCCAGCATTTT.